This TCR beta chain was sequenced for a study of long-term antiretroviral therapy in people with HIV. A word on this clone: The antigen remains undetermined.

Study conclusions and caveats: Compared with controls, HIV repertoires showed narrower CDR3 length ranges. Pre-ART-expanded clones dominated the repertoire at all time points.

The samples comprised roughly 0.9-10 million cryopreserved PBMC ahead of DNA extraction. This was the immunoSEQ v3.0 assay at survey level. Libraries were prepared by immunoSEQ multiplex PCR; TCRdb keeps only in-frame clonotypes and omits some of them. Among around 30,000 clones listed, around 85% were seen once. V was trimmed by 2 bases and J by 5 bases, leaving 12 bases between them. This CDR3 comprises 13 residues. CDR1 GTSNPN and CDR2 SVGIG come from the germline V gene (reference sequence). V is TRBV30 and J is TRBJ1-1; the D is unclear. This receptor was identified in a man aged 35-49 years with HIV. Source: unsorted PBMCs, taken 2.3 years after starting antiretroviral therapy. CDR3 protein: CAWSRRRGTEAFF. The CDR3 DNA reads TGTGCCTGGAGTAGGCGACGGGGAACTGAAGCTTTCTTT.